This passage covers 9 T cell receptor beta chains from one sample sequenced in a study of Graves' ophthalmopathy and Graves' hyperthyroidism. The authors amplified TCR beta CDR3 regions from RNA transcripts. In the first round, RT-PCR was carried out with HTBI primers, and a multiplex PCR formed the second round. TCRdb re-called the multiplex PCR reads with MiXCR, one entry per CDR3 protein. In the table there are 740,000 or so distinct CDR3 sequences, 35% to 50% of which are singletons. Sequencing was done on a sample of peripheral blood. All receptors come from an adult man with Graves' ophthalmopathy.

The chain has TRBV10-3 and TRBJ2-7, with D possibly called TRBD1 or TRBD2 (5 bases each). The DNA end lines up better with TRBJ2-5; the J call may be wrong. Germline-derived CDR1 and CDR2 are ENHRY and SYGVKD. This CDR3 comprises 13 residues. CDR3 nucleotide sequence: TGTGCCATCGGCCAGGAGAGGGGAGAGACCCAGTACTTC. Its protein is CAIGQERGETQYF.

The chain combines TRBV10-3 with TRBJ1-3; possible D gene TRBD1, 5 bases. CDR1 is ENHRY and CDR2 is SYGVKD in the germline V gene. V lost 6 bases and J 4 bases, leaving 13 bases between the germline ends. The CDR3 length is 14 residues. DNA for the CDR3: TGTGCCATCAGCGAAGGGACCGGGGGAAACACCATATATTTT. This codes for CAISEGTGGNTIYF.

The rearrangement links TRBV19 to TRBJ2-5; D is possibly TRBD1 (6 bases). V was trimmed by 6 bases and J by 1 base, leaving 15 bases between them. Germline V gene sequence: CDR1 LNHDA, CDR2 SQIVND (reference sequence). The CDR3 covers 15 residues. In DNA, the CDR3 is TGTGCCAGTAGCAGGGGACCCTACACCCAAGAGACCCAGTACTTC. Protein sequence: CASSRGPYTQETQYF.

This clonotype was counted many times. The rearrangement uses TRBV19 and TRBJ1-5; D possibly corresponds to TRBD1 (6 bases). Germline CDR1 LNHDA, CDR2 SQIVND (reference sequence). V lost 7 bases, J lost 5 bases, and 12 bases lay in between. The CDR3 loop spans 13 amino acids. CDR3 DNA sequence: TGTGCCAGTATGGACAGTGCGCATCAGCCCCAGCATTTT. It is translated as CASMDSAHQPQHF.

The chain carries TRBV7-6 and TRBJ2-3, with 12 positions matching TRBD1. This CDR3 is built from 15 residues. Germline V gene data show CDR1 as SGHVS and CDR2 as FNYEAQ. V lost 6 bases, J lost 5 bases, and 6 bases stayed unmatched. Here the CDR3 reads CASSSGQGAIDTQYF. CDR3 coding DNA: TGTGCCAGCAGTTCGGGACAGGGGGCGATAGATACGCAGTATTTT.

This clonotype has just a few counts. The chain carries TRBV24-1 and TRBJ1-5; D perhaps matches TRBD1 (5 bases). Trimming removed 7 bases from V and 2 bases from J, with 14 bases in between. Germline assignment: CDR1 KGHDR and CDR2 SFDVKD. CDR3 size: 15 residues. The CDR3 is CATSEGGVGNQPQHF. The CDR3 nucleotides read TGTGCCACCAGCGAGGGAGGGGTGGGCAATCAGCCCCAGCATTTT.

This clonotype was seen a single time. The CDR3 loop reads CSARGGLVYEQYF. Written as DNA, the CDR3 is TGCAGTGCTAGAGGGGGCCTCGTCTACGAGCAGTACTTC. The chain couples TRBV20-1 to TRBJ2-7, with D possibly being TRBD1 (5 bases). CDR3 length: 13 residues. V was pared by 1 base and J by 3 bases, with 10 bases between. Per germline, CDR1 DFQATT and CDR2 SNEGSKA (reference sequence).

A remark on this clonotype: The DNA is left out, because the CDR3 cannot be placed on it with certainty; the CDR3 is given as TCRdb lists it. This chain links TRBV10-3 with TRBJ1-2; the table's D gene call, TRBD1, was not cross checked with the DNA. Germline V gene sequence: CDR1 ENHRY, CDR2 SYGVKD. The CDR3 contains 14 residues when both ends are counted. The CDR3 loop is CASRPPGSRYGCTF.

The chain uses TRBV15 and TRBJ2-3; D gene unclear. The CDR3 totals 14 residues. The ends were cut back, 8 bases at V and 1 base at J, with 13 bases in the middle. Germline CDR1 and CDR2: LNHNV and YYDKDF (reference sequence). The CDR3 DNA follows: TGTGCCACCCGTCCCGGCCCTGGCACAGATACGCAGTATTTT. Amino acids: CATRPGPGTDTQYF.